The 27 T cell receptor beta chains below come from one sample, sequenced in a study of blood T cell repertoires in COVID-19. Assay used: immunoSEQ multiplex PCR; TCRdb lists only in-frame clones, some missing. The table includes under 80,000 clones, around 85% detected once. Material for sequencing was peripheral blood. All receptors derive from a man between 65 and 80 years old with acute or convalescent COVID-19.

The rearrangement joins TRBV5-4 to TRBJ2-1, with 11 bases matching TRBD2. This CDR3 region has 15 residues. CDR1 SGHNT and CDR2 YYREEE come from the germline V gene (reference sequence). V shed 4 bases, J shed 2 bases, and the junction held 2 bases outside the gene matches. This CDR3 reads CASSLSGGAYNEQFF. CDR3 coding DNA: TGTGCCAGCAGCCTTAGCGGGGGGGCCTACAATGAGCAGTTCTTC.

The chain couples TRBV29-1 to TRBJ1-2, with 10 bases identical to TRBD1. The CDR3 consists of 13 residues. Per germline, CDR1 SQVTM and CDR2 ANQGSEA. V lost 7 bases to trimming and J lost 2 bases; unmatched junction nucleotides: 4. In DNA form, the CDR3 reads TGCAGCGCACGACAGGGGGCCAACTATGGCTACACCTTC. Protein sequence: CSARQGANYGYTF. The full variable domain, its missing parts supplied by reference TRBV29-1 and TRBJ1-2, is SAVISQKPSRDICQRGTSLTIQCQVDSQVTMMFWYRQQPGQSLTLIATANQGSEATYESGFVIDKFPISRPNLTFSTLTVSNMSPEDSSIYLCSARQGANYGYTFGSGTRLTVV.

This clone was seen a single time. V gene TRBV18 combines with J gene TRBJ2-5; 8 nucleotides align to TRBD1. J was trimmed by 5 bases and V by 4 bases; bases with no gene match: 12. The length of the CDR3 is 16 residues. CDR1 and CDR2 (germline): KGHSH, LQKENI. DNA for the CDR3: TGTGCCAGCTCACAAGGACAGGGTCGGGTACATGAGACCCAGTACTTC. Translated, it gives CASSQGQGRVHETQYF. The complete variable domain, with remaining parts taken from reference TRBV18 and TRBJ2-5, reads NAGVMQNPRHLVRRRGQEARLRCSPMKGHSHVYWYRQLPEEGLKFMVYLQKENIIDESGMPKERFSAEFPKEGPSILRIQQVVRGDSAAYFCASSQGQGRVHETQYFGPGTRLLVL.

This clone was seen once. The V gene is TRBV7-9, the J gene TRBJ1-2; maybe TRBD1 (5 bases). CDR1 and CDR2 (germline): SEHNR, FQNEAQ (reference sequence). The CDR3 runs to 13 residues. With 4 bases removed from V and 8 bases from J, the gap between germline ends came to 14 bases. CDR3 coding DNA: TGTGCCAGCAGCTCTTCGGGACTTGGGGGCTACACCTTC. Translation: CASSSSGLGGYTF. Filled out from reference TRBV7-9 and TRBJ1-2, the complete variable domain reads DTGVSQNPRHKITKRGQNVTFRCDPISEHNRLYWYRQTLGQGPEFLTYFQNEAQLEKSRLLSDRFSAERPKGSFSTLEIQRTEQGDSAMYLCASSSSGLGGYTFGSGTRLTVV.

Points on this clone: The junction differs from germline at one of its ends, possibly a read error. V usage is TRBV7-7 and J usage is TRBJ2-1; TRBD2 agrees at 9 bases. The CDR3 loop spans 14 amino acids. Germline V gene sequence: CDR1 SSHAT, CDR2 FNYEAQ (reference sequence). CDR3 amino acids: CASSSSGGFNEQFF. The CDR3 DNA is TGTGCTAGCAGTTCCAGCGGGGGGTTCAATGAGCAGTTCTTC.

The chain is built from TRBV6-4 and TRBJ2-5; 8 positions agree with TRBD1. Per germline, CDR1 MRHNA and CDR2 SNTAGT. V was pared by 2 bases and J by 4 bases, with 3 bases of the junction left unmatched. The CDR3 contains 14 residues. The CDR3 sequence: CASSDTDRGETQYF. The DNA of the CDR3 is TGTGCCAGCAGTGACACCGACAGGGGAGAGACCCAGTACTTC.

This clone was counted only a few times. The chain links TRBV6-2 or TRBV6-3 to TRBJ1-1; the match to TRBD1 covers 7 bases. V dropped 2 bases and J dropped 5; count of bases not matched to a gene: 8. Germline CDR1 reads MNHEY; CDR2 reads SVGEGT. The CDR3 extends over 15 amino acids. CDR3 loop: CASSYPTGWGTEAFF. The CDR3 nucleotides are TGTGCCAGCAGTTACCCGACAGGGTGGGGAACTGAAGCTTTCTTT.

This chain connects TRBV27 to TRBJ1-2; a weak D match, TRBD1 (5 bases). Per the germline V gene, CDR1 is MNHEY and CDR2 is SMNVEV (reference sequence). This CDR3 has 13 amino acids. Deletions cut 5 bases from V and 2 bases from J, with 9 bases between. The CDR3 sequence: CASSPDRNYGYTF. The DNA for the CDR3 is TGTGCCAGCAGTCCAGACAGAAACTATGGCTACACCTTC.

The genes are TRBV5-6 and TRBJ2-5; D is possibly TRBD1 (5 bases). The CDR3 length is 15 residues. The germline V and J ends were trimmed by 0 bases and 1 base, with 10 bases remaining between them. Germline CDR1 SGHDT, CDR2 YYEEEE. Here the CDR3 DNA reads TGTGCCAGCAGCTTGGGGTTAGGGGCCCAAGAGACCCAGTACTTC. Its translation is CASSLGLGAQETQYF.

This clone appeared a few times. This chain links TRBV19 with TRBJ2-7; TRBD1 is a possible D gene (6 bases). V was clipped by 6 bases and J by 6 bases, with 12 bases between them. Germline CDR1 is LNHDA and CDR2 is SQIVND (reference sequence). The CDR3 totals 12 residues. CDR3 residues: CASRQLGGEQYF. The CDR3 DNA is TGTGCCAGTAGGCAATTAGGGGGCGAGCAGTACTTC.

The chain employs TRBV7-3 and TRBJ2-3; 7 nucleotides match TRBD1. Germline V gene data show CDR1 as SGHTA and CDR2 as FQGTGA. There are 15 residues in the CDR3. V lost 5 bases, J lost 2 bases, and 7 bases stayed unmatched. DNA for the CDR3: TGTGCCAGCAGCCGATCTGGGACAGACACAGATACGCAGTATTTT. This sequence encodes CASSRSGTDTDTQYF.

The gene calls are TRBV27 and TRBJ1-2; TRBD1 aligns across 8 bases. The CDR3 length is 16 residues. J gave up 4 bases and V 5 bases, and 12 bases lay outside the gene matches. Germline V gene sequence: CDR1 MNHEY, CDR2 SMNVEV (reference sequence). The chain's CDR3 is CASSKDPGQAFYGYTF. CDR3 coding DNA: TGTGCCAGCAGTAAGGACCCGGGACAGGCTTTCTATGGCTACACCTTC.

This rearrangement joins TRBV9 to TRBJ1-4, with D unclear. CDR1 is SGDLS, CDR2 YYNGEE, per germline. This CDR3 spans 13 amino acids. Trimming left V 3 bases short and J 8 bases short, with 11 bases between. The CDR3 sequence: CASSANPGEKLFF. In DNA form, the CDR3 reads TGTGCCAGCAGCGCTAATCCCGGGGAAAAACTGTTTTTT.

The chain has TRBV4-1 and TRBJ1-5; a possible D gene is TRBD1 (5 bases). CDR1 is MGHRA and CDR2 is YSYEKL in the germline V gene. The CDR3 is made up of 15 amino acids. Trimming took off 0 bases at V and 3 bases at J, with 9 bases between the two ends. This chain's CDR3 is CASSQDQGNNQPQHF. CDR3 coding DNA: TGCGCCAGCAGCCAAGACCAGGGAAACAATCAGCCCCAGCATTTT.

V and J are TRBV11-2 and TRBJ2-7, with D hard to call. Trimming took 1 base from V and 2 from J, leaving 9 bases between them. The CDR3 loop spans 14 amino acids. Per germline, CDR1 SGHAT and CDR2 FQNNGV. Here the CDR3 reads CASSLVGATYEQYF. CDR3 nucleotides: TGTGCCAGCAGCTTAGTAGGAGCGACCTACGAGCAGTACTTC.

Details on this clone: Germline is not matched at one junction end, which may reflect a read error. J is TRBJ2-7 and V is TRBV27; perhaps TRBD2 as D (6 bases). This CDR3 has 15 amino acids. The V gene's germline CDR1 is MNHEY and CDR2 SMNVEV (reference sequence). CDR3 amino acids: CASSLIRGTSSEQYF. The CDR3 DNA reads TGTGCCAGCAGTTTAATCCGGGGGACCTCCTCCGAGCAGTACTTC.

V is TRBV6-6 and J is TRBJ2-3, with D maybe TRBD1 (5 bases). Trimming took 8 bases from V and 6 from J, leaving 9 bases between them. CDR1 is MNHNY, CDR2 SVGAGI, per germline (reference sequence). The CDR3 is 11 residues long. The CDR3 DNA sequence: TGTGCCAGCGGGGCATCGGATACGCAGTATTTT. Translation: CASGASDTQYF.

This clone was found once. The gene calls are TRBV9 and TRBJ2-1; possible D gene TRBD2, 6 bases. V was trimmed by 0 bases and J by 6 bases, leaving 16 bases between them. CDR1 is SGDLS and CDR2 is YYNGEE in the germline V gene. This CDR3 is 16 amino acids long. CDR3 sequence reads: CASSVELPAGSNEQFF. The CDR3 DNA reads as TGTGCCAGCAGCGTAGAGCTACCCGCCGGGAGCAATGAGCAGTTCTTC.

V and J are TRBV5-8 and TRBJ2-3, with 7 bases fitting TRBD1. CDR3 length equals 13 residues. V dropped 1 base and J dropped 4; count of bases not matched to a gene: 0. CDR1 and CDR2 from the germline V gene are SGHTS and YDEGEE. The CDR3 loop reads CASSLTGADTQYF. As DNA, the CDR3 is TGTGCCAGCAGCTTGACAGGGGCAGATACGCAGTATTTT.

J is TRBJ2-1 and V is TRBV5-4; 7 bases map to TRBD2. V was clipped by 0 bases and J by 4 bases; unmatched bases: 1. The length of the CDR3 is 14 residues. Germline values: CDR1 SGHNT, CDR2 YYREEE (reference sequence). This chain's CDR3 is CASSLGGGYNEQFF. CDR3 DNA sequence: TGTGCCAGCAGCTTGGGGGGGGGATACAATGAGCAGTTCTTC.

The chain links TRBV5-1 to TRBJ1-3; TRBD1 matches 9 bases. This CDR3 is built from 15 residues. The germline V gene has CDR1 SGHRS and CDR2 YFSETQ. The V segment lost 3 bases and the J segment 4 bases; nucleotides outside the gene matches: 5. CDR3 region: CASSSQGARGNTIYF. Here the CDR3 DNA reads TGCGCCAGCAGCTCACAGGGGGCGAGAGGAAACACCATATATTTT.

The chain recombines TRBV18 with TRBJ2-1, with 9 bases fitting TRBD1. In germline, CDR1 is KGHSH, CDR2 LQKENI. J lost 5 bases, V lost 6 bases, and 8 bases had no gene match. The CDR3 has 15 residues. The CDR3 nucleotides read TGTGCCAGCTCCCCGGGACAGGGCGGCCACAATGAGCAGTTCTTC. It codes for CASSPGQGGHNEQFF.

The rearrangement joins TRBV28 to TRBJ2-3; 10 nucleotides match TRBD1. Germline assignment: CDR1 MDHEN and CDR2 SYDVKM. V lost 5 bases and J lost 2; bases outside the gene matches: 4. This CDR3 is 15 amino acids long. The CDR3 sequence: CASSAGTGVTDTQYF. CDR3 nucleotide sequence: TGTGCCAGCAGTGCGGGGACAGGGGTCACAGATACGCAGTATTTT. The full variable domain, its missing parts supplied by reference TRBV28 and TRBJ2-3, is DVKVTQSSRYLVKRTGEKVFLECVQDMDHENMFWYRQDPGLGLRLIYFSYDVKMKEKGDIPEGYSVSREKKERFSLILESASTNQTSMYLCASSAGTGVTDTQYFGPGTRLTVL.

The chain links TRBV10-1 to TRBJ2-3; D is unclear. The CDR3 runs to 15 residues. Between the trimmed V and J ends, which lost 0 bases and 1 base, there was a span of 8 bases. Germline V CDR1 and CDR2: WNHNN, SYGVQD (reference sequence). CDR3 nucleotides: TGCGCCAGCAGTGAGTCTCCCGCGGGCACAGATACGCAGTATTTT. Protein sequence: CASSESPAGTDTQYF.

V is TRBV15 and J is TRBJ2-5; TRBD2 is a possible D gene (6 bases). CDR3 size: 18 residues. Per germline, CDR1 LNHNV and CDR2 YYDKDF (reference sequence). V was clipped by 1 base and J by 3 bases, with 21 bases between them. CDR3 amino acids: CATSRVWDLDQLEETQYF. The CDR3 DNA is TGTGCCACCAGCAGAGTGTGGGACTTGGACCAATTGGAAGAGACCCAGTACTTC. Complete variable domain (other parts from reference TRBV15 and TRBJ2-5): DAMVIQNPRYQVTQFGKPVTLSCSQTLNHNVMYWYQQKSSQAPKLLFHYYDKDFNNEADTPDNFQSRRPNTSFCFLDIRSPGLGDTAMYLCATSRVWDLDQLEETQYFGPGTRLLVL.

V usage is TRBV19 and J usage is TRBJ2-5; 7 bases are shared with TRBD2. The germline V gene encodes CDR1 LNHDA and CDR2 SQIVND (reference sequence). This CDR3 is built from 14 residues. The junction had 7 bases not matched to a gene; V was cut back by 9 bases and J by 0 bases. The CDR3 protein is CASGERGYQETQYF. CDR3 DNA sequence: TGTGCCAGCGGGGAGCGGGGATACCAAGAGACCCAGTACTTC.

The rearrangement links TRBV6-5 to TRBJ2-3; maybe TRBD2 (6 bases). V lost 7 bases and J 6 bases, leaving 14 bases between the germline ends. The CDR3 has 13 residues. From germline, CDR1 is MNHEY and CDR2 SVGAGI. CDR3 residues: CASTRGPMDTQYF. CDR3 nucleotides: TGTGCCAGCACGCGGGGTCCGATGGATACGCAGTATTTT.